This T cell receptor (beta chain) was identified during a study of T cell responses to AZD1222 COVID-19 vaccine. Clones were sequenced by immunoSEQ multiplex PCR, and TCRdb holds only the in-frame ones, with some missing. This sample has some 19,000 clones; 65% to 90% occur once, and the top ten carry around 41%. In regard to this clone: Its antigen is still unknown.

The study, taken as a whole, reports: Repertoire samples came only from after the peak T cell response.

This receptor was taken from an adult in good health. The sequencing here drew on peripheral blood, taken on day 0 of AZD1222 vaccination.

Written as DNA, the CDR3 is TGTGCCTGGAGTGTGCGGAATAGCGGGGCGAACACCGGGGAGCTGTTTTTT. Protein sequence: CAWSVRNSGANTGELFF. The chain uses TRBV30 and TRBJ2-2; 8 bases map to TRBD2. Trimming took 0 bases from V and 0 from J; bases not matched to a gene: 6. Germline V CDR1 and CDR2: GTSNPN, SVGIG (reference sequence). The CDR3 is made up of 17 amino acids.